These 31 T cell receptor beta chains came from one sample sequenced in a study of identical twins. From the 5' RACE reads, TCRdb called clonotypes with MiXCR, one entry per CDR3 protein. The sample has roughly 490,000 distinct CDR3 sequences, around an eighth seen once. These records were also assigned to another study, of yellow fever vaccine responses in identical twins.

The material sequenced was CD4+ T cells sorted from blood. The receptors were gathered from a woman aged 18-29 years in good health.

The chain has TRBV30 and TRBJ2-7, with TRBD2 as a possible D gene (7 bases). The germline V gene encodes CDR1 GTSNPN and CDR2 SVGIG (reference sequence). The CDR3 is 15 residues long. Trimming pared 3 bases from V and 1 base from J, leaving 16 bases between. This chain's CDR3 is CAWSHGGGGSYEQYF. The CDR3 nucleotides read TGTGCCTGGAGCCACGGGGGCGGGGGATCCTACGAGCAGTACTTC.

This clonotype was counted only a few times. This chain links TRBV5-6 with TRBJ2-7, with D tentatively TRBD1 or TRBD2 (5 bases each). Germline V lookup: CDR1 SGHDT, CDR2 YYEEEE. The CDR3 has 15 amino acids. Trimming stripped 0 bases from V and 0 bases from J, with 10 bases between. The CDR3 DNA reads as TGTGCCAGCAGCTTGGCCGGGGACCCCTCCTACGAGCAGTACTTC. This gives the protein CASSLAGDPSYEQYF. Complete variable domain (other parts from reference TRBV5-6 and TRBJ2-7): DAGVTQSPTHLIKTRGQQVTLRCSPKSGHDTVSWYQQALGQGPQFIFQYYEEEERQRGNFPDRFSGHQFPNYSSELNVNALLLGDSALYLCASSLAGDPSYEQYFGPGTRLTVT.

The chain links TRBV19 to TRBJ1-5; the match to TRBD1 covers 7 bases. The CDR3 consists of 13 residues. Unmatched junction bases numbered 5, after V lost 9 bases and J lost 3 bases. Germline loops: CDR1 LNHDA, CDR2 SQIVND (reference sequence). Here the CDR3 DNA reads TGTGCCAGCCGGGACAGAGACAATCAGCCCCAGCATTTT. Protein: CASRDRDNQPQHF.

This clonotype was observed at least ten times. The rearrangement links TRBV15 to TRBJ1-1; D unclear. Germline CDR1 LNHNV, CDR2 YYDKDF (reference sequence). The CDR3 consists of 15 residues. V lost 4 bases and J lost 1, with 13 bases in between. The CDR3 protein is CATSNRWEKNTEAFF. The CDR3 DNA is TGTGCCACCAGCAACAGATGGGAGAAGAACACTGAAGCTTTCTTT. The full variable domain, with the rest looked up from reference TRBV15 and TRBJ1-1, is DAMVIQNPRYQVTQFGKPVTLSCSQTLNHNVMYWYQQKSSQAPKLLFHYYDKDFNNEADTPDNFQSRRPNTSFCFLDIRSPGLGDTAMYLCATSNRWEKNTEAFFGQGTRLTVV.

This clonotype showed up just a few times. The chain recombines TRBV20-1 with TRBJ2-7; D may be TRBD1 (6 bases). Germline V gives CDR1 DFQATT, CDR2 SNEGSKA (reference sequence). The CDR3 spans 16 residues. V was cut by 2 bases and J by 11 bases, with 28 bases left in between. The CDR3 DNA reads TGCAGTGCTAGAAGCCGCGTAACAGGGTCCAGTGGGTCTGAGTACTTC. Translated: CSARSRVTGSSGSEYF.

This clonotype was counted between two and nine times. The V gene is TRBV9, the J gene TRBJ2-3, with 9 bases fitting TRBD2. With 0 bases clipped from V and 7 bases from J, the junction kept 6 bases outside the gene matches. Germline V CDR1 and CDR2: SGDLS, YYNGEE. The CDR3 runs 15 residues. CDR3 DNA sequence: TGTGCCAGCAGCGTAGGAAGTAGCGGGAGAAATACGCAGTATTTT. Its translation is CASSVGSSGRNTQYF.

The table lists this clonotype with a few counts. Being one base from a much bigger clone, this may be a read error. This chain joins TRBV2 and TRBJ2-1; tentative D call: TRBD2 (6 bases). The CDR3 is made up of 14 amino acids. Germline values: CDR1 SNHLY, CDR2 FYNNEI. Trimming took 6 bases from V and 2 from J, leaving 11 bases between them. This CDR3 is CASSPSVTYNEQFF. In DNA form, the CDR3 reads TGTGCCAGCAGCCCTAGCGTGACCTACAATGAGCAGTTCTTC. The full variable domain, rest sourced from reference TRBV2 and TRBJ2-1, is EPEVTQTPSHQVTQMGQEVILRCVPISNHLYFYWYRQILGQKVEFLVSFYNNEISEKSEIFDDQFSVERPDGSNFTLKIRSTKLEDSAMYFCASSPSVTYNEQFFGPGTRLTVL.

This clonotype occurred a few times. The V and J genes are TRBV20-1 and TRBJ2-5; TRBD1 matches 7 bases. The germline V gene encodes CDR1 DFQATT and CDR2 SNEGSKA (reference sequence). This CDR3 is built from 13 residues. With 3 bases clipped from V and 4 bases from J, the junction kept 5 bases outside the gene matches. The CDR3 reads CSASVTGIETQYF. CDR3 DNA: TGCAGTGCTAGTGTGACAGGGATAGAGACCCAGTACTTC.

The chain combines TRBV6-5 with TRBJ2-7; TRBD1 matches 10 bases. Trimming removed 3 bases from V and 5 bases from J; junction bases left unmatched: 7. The CDR3 loop spans 15 amino acids. From germline, CDR1 is MNHEY and CDR2 SVGAGI. This CDR3 reads CASSYGDRGADEQYF. CDR3 nucleotide sequence: TGTGCCAGCAGTTATGGGGACAGGGGCGCCGACGAGCAGTACTTC.

This chain joins TRBV25-1 and TRBJ2-1; the D gene is possibly TRBD2 (6 bases). V lost 5 bases to trimming and J lost 10 bases, with 9 bases between them. The CDR3 totals 11 residues. Germline CDR1 and CDR2: MGHDK and SYGVNS. CDR3 sequence: CASSRTTEQFF. Written as DNA, the CDR3 is TGTGCCAGCAGTCGGACTACGGAGCAGTTCTTC.

The V call is TRBV7-2, the J call TRBJ2-1; 9 nucleotides align to TRBD1. The trim removed 5 bases at V and 9 bases at J, leaving 8 bases unmatched. Germline CDR1 SGHTA, CDR2 FQGNSA. CDR3 length: 14 amino acids. Written as DNA, the CDR3 is TGTGCCAGCAGCCTCGGGACAGGGACACGTGAGCAGTTCTTC. It is translated as CASSLGTGTREQFF.

There are a few counts of this clonotype. Here the CDR3 DNA reads TGTGCCAGCAGCCAAGATCGGAGAGGAGGGACCCAGTACTTC. Translation: CASSQDRRGGTQYF. The J gene is TRBJ2-5, the V gene TRBV4-2, with D maybe TRBD2 (5 bases). Germline assignment: CDR1 LGHNA and CDR2 YNFKEQ. There are 14 residues in the CDR3. V was trimmed by 0 bases and J by 7 bases, leaving 12 bases between them.

The rearrangement joins TRBV25-1 to TRBJ2-7; 9 bases are shared with TRBD1. This CDR3 comprises 15 residues. After removal of 3 bases from V and 1 base from J, the junction contained 4 bases not matched to a gene. Germline V gene lookup returns CDR1 MGHDK and CDR2 SYGVNS. Written as DNA, the CDR3 is TGTGCCAGCAGTGAGTCCGGGACAGGGTCCTACGAGCAGTACTTC. It encodes CASSESGTGSYEQYF.

This clonotype has ten or more counts. The J gene is TRBJ1-6, the V gene TRBV9, with D maybe TRBD1 (5 bases). This CDR3 comprises 16 residues. Per germline, CDR1 SGDLS and CDR2 YYNGEE. The V end was cut by 1 base, the J end by 7 bases, with 15 bases between. The CDR3 is CASSVSQGPLNSPLHF. Written as DNA, the CDR3 is TGTGCCAGCAGCGTATCGCAGGGTCCTCTCAATTCACCCCTCCACTTT.

This clonotype was counted ten times or more. The CDR3: CASSKDRVADTQYF. CDR3 DNA: TGTGCCAGCAGTAAAGACAGGGTTGCAGATACGCAGTATTTT. The rearrangement links TRBV6-1 to TRBJ2-3; 7 bases are shared with TRBD1. This CDR3 has 14 amino acids. J gave up 4 bases and V 5 bases, and 6 bases lay outside the gene matches. Germline V CDR1 and CDR2: MNHNS, SASEGT.

This clonotype has more than one count but fewer than ten. The V gene is TRBV12-3 or TRBV12-4, the J gene TRBJ1-5; 12 bases are a match to TRBD1. The CDR3 has 14 residues. Unmatched junction bases numbered 3, after V lost 7 bases and J lost 5 bases. The CDR3 nucleotides are TGTGCCAGCACCCGGGACAGGGGGCATCAGCCCCAGCATTTT. Protein sequence: CASTRDRGHQPQHF.

This clonotype was recorded a few times. The rearrangement uses TRBV6-1 and TRBJ2-3; 8 positions agree with TRBD2. This CDR3 region has 16 residues. V shed 8 bases and J 1 base; nucleotides not matched to a gene: 11. Per the germline V gene, CDR1 is MNHNS and CDR2 is SASEGT. The CDR3 is CASSSRGGSGTDTQYF. The CDR3 nucleotides read TGTGCCAGCTCATCCCGGGGGGGGTCGGGCACAGATACGCAGTATTTT.

V and J are TRBV28 and TRBJ2-7; TRBD2 might be the D (6 bases). Germline CDR1 is MDHEN and CDR2 is SYDVKM. V lost 11 bases to trimming and J lost 0 bases, with 14 bases between them. CDR3 size: 13 residues. The CDR3 nucleotides are TGTGCCGGAGCCTCGGGGGACTCCTACGAGCAGTACTTC. Protein sequence: CAGASGDSYEQYF.

This clonotype was counted between two and nine times. The V call is TRBV20-1, the J call TRBJ2-7; the D gene is possibly TRBD2 (5 bases). The germline gives CDR1 DFQATT, CDR2 SNEGSKA (reference sequence). V was trimmed by 7 bases and J by 4 bases, leaving 11 bases between them. This CDR3 has 11 amino acids. The CDR3 DNA sequence: TGCAGTGGATTACGAGGGTACGAGCAGTACTTC. It translates to CSGLRGYEQYF.

This chain uses TRBV12-3 or TRBV12-4 with TRBJ2-5; D is possibly TRBD1 (6 bases). The CDR3 length is 15 residues. V shed 3 bases and J shed 2 bases, with 13 bases lying between them. DNA of the CDR3: TGTGCCAGCAGTTTTGATCAGGGGAAGCAAGAGACCCAGTACTTC. It yields the protein CASSFDQGKQETQYF.

For this clonotype: Mismatch with germline at one junction end may stem from a read error. V usage is TRBV20-1 and J usage is TRBJ2-5; 14 bases are a match to TRBD2. Germline V gene data show CDR1 as DFQATT and CDR2 as SNEGSKA (reference sequence). The CDR3 totals 15 residues. The CDR3 here is CCARLAGGPRETQYF. CDR3 DNA: TGCTGTGCTAGACTAGCGGGAGGGCCCCGAGAGACCCAGTACTTC.

This chain joins TRBV4-2 and TRBJ2-3, with 9 bases aligning to TRBD2. The junction had 12 bases not matched to a gene; V was cut back by 0 bases and J by 2 bases. Germline V gene lookup returns CDR1 LGHNA and CDR2 YNFKEQ. This CDR3 spans 19 amino acids. In nucleotides, the CDR3 is TGTGCCAGCAGCCAAGACCGACTAGCGGTTACCGGGACCACAGATACGCAGTATTTT. It specifies CASSQDRLAVTGTTDTQYF.

This clonotype was observed many times. CDR3 sequence: CASRDSGYSYEQYF. In DNA form, the CDR3 reads TGTGCCAGCAGGGATAGCGGTTACTCCTACGAGCAGTACTTC. The chain links TRBV28 to TRBJ2-7, with a weak D call TRBD2 (6 bases). The germline gives CDR1 MDHEN, CDR2 SYDVKM. CDR3 length: 14 amino acids. Trimming cost V 6 bases and J 0 bases, with 12 bases left between them.

The chain joins TRBV5-1 to TRBJ2-5, with 13 bases that match TRBD2. Looked up from germline, CDR1 is SGHRS and CDR2 is YFSETQ. This CDR3 spans 16 amino acids. The ends lost 3 bases at V and 0 bases at J; junction bases unmatched: 2. Here the CDR3 reads CASSSTSGGYQETQYF. CDR3 nucleotides: TGCGCCAGCAGCTCGACTAGCGGGGGGTACCAAGAGACCCAGTACTTC. The full variable domain, in which reference TRBV5-1 and TRBJ2-5 provide the parts outside the CDR3, is KAGVTQTPRYLIKTRGQQVTLSCSPISGHRSVSWYQQTPGQGLQFLFEYFSETQRNKGNFPGRFSGRQFSNSRSEMNVSTLELGDSALYLCASSSTSGGYQETQYFGPGTRLLVL.

This clonotype was picked up many times. The V gene is TRBV7-9, the J gene TRBJ1-5, with 8 bases lining up with TRBD1. Trimming at V came to 5 bases and at J to 2 bases, leaving 5 bases not matched to a gene. Germline V gene sequence: CDR1 SEHNR, CDR2 FQNEAQ (reference sequence). The CDR3 loop spans 15 amino acids. The CDR3 DNA is TGTGCCAGCAGCCCGACAGGGGAAGGCAATCAGCCCCAGCATTTT. Encoded protein: CASSPTGEGNQPQHF.

The chain links TRBV28 to TRBJ2-5; 8 bases fit TRBD2. Per the germline V gene, CDR1 is MDHEN and CDR2 is SYDVKM. V dropped 5 bases and J dropped 5; count of bases not matched to a gene: 7. The CDR3 consists of 14 residues. CDR3 in amino acids: CASSRLLAGETQYF. For the CDR3, the DNA is TGTGCCAGCAGTAGGCTTCTAGCGGGCGAGACCCAGTACTTC.

This clonotype has only a few counts. V is TRBV30 and J is TRBJ2-7; a weak D match, TRBD1 (5 bases). This CDR3 is 14 amino acids long. Between the trimmed V and J ends, which lost 4 bases and 2 bases, there was a span of 15 bases. Germline V CDR1 and CDR2: GTSNPN, SVGIG (reference sequence). The CDR3 loop is CAWKSAGPTYEQYF. CDR3 coding DNA: TGTGCCTGGAAGTCAGCAGGGCCTACCTACGAGCAGTACTTC.

V gene TRBV19 combines with J gene TRBJ1-1; D is uncertain. The V and J ends lost 5 bases and 6 bases respectively, with 10 bases between them. The V gene's germline CDR1 is LNHDA and CDR2 SQIVND (reference sequence). This CDR3 comprises 12 residues. The DNA of the CDR3 is TGTGCCAGTAGTCAATCCAGCGCTGAAGCTTTCTTT. It is translated as CASSQSSAEAFF.

This clonotype was observed a handful of times. The chain carries TRBV5-1 and TRBJ1-2, with a weak D call TRBD1 (6 bases). CDR1 is SGHRS and CDR2 is YFSETQ in the germline V gene. The CDR3 extends over 15 amino acids. The V end lost 4 bases, the J end lost 4 bases, and 17 bases lay between the germline ends. The CDR3 sequence is CASSPDGQTGYGYTF. CDR3 coding DNA: TGCGCCAGCAGCCCTGACGGACAGACGGGCTATGGCTACACCTTC.

V and J are TRBV4-3 and TRBJ2-7; 9 nucleotides match TRBD2. Germline V gene sequence: CDR1 LGHNA, CDR2 YSLEER. This CDR3 has 16 amino acids. V trimming: 0 bases; J trimming: 1 base; junction bases outside the gene matches: 4. CDR3 region: CASSQEGTSLSYEQYF. The DNA of the CDR3 is TGCGCCAGCAGCCAAGAAGGGACTAGCTTATCCTACGAGCAGTACTTC.

The chain carries TRBV20-1 and TRBJ2-7; possibly TRBD1 or TRBD2 for D (5 bases each). Germline V gene lookup returns CDR1 DFQATT and CDR2 SNEGSKA (reference sequence). V was pared by 6 bases and J by 4 bases, with 19 bases between. This CDR3 contains 14 residues. CDR3 sequence (DNA): TGCAGTGCCCTTGGTCCCGGGACCGGTTACGAGCAGTACTTC. This translates into CSALGPGTGYEQYF.